The clone carrying this TCR beta chain was seen only once. As yet, its antigen is unknown. This specimen comes from a study of cytomegalovirus exposure and HLA in healthy donors. 13 Jbeta primers and 60 Vbeta primers were used for the PCR. Authors' processing steps: Per a later analysis, the number of unique TCR beta chains was roughly 80 million, of which 8.5 million to 11 million were shared. Profiling relied on immunoSEQ multiplex PCR, and the TCRdb table lists in-frame clones only, not all of them. For V, J and clone size, that table is used; D and trimming come from the DNA. The top ten clones hold roughly 3.5% of a sample with around 130,000 clones, 75% to 90% of them seen once. The study, taken as a whole, reports: In an earlier analysis, in several hundred donors, most V segments appeared productive either ~87% or ~30% of the time.

Material: PBMCs. This receptor was identified in a male donor in good health and CMV-seronegative.

Here the CDR3 reads CASSQEKNVRGEQFF. CDR3 bases: TGTGCCAGCAGCCAAGAAAAGAACGTTAGAGGTGAGCAGTTCTTC. The rearrangement joins TRBV4-2 to TRBJ2-1; D gene uncertain. Germline loops: CDR1 LGHNA, CDR2 YNFKEQ. This CDR3 has 15 amino acids. Between the trimmed V and J ends, which lost 0 bases and 9 bases, there was a span of 15 bases.